The T cell receptor (beta chain) under discussion was sequenced for a study of molecular identifiers for immune sequencing clone quantification. About the study: Replicates partitioned RNA from approximately 22,000 or 94,000 naive CD8 cells into five parts, sequencing four. Findings of the study overall: Clones above 20 RNA copies contained over 98% of effector molecules and under 1% of naive molecules.

In the sort, naive CD8 T cells were defined as CD8+CD4-CCR7+CD45RA+. Both previously described methods and listed TCR primers were employed to make bulk TCR libraries. TCRdb re-derived calls from the PCR reads in MiXCR, one entry per CDR3 protein. The table records 88,000 or so distinct CDR3 sequences, 21% of them present only once. A few counts support this clonotype. Its antigen is unidentified. The clonotype comes from a human donor in good health. Some libraries in this study had Jurkat cell RNA spiked in. Sample: naive CD8+ T cells from blood, with Jurkat cell RNA spiked in. The subset here: FACS-sorted CD8+CD4-CCR7+CD45RA+ naive T cells.

CDR3 in amino acids: CASSLDRAGDYGEKLFF. DNA of the CDR3: TGTGCCAGCAGCCTGGACAGGGCAGGAGACTACGGTGAAAAACTGTTTTTT. V usage is TRBV7-9 and J usage is TRBJ1-4, with TRBD1 matching over 8 bases. CDR3 length: 17 residues. CDR1 and CDR2 (germline): SEHNR, FQNEAQ (reference sequence). The ends lost 5 bases at V and 7 bases at J; junction bases unmatched: 15.